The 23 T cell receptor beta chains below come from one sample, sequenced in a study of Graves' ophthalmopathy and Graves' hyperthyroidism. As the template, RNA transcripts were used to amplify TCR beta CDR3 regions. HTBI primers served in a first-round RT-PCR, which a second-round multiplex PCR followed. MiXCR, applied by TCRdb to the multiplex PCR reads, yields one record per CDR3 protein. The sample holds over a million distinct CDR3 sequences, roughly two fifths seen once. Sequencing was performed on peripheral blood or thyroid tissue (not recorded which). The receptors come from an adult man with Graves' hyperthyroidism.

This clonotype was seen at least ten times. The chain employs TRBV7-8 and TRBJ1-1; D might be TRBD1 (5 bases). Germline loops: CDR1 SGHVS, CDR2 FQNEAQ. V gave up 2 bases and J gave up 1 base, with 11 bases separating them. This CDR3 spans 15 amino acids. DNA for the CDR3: TGTGCCAGCAGCTTAAGGGGAGCCGGGAACACTGAAGCTTTCTTT. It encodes CASSLRGAGNTEAFF.

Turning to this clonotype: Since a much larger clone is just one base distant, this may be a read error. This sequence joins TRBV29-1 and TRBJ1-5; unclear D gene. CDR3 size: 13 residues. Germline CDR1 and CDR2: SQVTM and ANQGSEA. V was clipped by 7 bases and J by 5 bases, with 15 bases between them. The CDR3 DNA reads TGCAGCGCAGCGAGTGGGGTGGATCAGCCCCAGCATTTT. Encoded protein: CSAASGVDQPQHF.

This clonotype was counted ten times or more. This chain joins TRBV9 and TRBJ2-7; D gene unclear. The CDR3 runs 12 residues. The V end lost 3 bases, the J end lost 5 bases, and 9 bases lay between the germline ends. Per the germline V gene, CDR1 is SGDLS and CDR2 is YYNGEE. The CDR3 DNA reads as TGTGCCAGCAGCGCCCGTGGGAACGAGCAGTACTTC. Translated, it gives CASSARGNEQYF. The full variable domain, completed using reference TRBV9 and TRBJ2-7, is DSGVTQTPKHLITATGQRVTLRCSPRSGDLSVYWYQQSLDQGLQFLIQYYNGEERAKGNILERFSAQQFPDLHSELNLSSLELGDSALYFCASSARGNEQYFGPGTRLTVT.

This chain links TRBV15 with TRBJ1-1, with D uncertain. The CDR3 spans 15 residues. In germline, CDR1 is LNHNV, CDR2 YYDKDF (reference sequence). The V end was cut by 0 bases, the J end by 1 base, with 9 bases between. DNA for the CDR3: TGTGCCACCAGCAGAGATCGTTTCGGGAACACTGAAGCTTTCTTT. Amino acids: CATSRDRFGNTEAFF.

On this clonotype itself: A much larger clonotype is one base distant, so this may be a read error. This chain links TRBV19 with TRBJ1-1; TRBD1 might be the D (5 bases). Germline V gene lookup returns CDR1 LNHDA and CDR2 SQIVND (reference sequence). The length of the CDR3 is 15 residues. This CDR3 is CASSIDPDKVSEALF. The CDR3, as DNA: TGTGCCAGTAGTATAGACCCGGACAAGGTTTCTGAAGCTTTATTT.

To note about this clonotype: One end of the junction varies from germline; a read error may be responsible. The CDR3 DNA reads TGCGCCAGCGGCCAAGCCGGGACAGGGAGCTACGAGCAGTACTTC. Translating gives CASGQAGTGSYEQYF. The J gene is TRBJ2-7, the V gene TRBV4-1; 9 nucleotides agree with TRBD1. This CDR3 comprises 15 residues. From germline, CDR1 is MGHRA and CDR2 YSYEKL.

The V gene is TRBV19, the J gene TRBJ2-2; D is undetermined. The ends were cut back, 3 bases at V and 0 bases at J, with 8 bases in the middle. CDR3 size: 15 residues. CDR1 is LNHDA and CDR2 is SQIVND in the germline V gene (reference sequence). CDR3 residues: CASSIRQPNTGELFF. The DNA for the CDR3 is TGTGCCAGTAGTATTCGGCAGCCGAACACCGGGGAGCTGTTTTTT.

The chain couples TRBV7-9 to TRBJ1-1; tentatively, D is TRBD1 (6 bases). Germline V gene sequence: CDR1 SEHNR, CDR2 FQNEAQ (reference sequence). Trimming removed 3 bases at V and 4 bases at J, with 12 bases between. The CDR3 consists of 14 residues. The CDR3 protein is CASSFMGAPTEAFF. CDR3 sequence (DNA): TGTGCCAGCAGCTTTATGGGGGCCCCCACTGAAGCTTTCTTT.

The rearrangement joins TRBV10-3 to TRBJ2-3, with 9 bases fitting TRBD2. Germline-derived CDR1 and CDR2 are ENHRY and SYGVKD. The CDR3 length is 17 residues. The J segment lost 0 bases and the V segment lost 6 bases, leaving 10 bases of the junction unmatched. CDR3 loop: CAIRSAGGSQSTDTQYF. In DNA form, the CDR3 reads TGTGCCATCAGATCAGCGGGAGGCTCACAGAGCACAGATACGCAGTATTTT.

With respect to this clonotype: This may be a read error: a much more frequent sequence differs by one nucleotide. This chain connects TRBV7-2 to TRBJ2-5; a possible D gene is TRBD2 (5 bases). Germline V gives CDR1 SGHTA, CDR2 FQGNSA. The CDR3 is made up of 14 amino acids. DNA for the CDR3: TGTGCCGGCAGCTTATCGAGGGACCAAGAGACCCAGTACTTC. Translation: CAGSLSRDQETQYF.

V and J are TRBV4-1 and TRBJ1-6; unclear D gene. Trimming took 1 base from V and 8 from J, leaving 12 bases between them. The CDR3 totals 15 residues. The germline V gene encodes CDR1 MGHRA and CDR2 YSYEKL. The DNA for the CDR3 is TGCGCCAGCAGCCAAGGGATGCTCCGGCATTCACCCCTCCACTTT. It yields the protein CASSQGMLRHSPLHF.

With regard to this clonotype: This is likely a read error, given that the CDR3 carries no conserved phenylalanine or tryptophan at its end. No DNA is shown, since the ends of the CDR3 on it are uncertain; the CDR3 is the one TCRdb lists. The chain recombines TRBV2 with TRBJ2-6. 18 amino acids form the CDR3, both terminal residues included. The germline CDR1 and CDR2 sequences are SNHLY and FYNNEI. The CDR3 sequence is CASSEAGTTLSGANVLVL.

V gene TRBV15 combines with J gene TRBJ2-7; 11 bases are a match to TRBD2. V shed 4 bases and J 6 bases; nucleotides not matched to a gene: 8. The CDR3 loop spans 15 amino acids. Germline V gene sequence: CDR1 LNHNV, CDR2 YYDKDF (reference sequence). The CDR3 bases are TGTGCCACCAGCAAATATAGCGGGAGGGCCCGCGAGCAGTACTTC. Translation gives CATSKYSGRAREQYF.

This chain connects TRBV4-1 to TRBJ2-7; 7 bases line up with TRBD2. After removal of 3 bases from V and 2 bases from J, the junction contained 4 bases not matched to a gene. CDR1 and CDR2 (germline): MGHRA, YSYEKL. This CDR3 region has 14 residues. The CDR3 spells CASSQNGGTYEQYF. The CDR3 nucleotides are TGCGCCAGCAGCCAGAACGGGGGGACCTACGAGCAGTACTTC.

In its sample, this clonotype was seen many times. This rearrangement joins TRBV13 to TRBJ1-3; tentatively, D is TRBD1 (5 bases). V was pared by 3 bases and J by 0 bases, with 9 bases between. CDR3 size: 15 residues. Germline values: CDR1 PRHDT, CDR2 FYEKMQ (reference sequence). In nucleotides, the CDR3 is TGTGCCAGCAGCTTCGGGGACCCCTCTGGAAACACCATATATTTT. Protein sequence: CASSFGDPSGNTIYF.

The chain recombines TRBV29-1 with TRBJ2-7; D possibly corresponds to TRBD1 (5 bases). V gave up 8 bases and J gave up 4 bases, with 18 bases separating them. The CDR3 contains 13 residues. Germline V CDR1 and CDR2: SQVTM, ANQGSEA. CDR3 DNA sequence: TGCAGCTTAGGTTCAGGCCAGGGTTACGAGCAGTACTTC. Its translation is CSLGSGQGYEQYF.

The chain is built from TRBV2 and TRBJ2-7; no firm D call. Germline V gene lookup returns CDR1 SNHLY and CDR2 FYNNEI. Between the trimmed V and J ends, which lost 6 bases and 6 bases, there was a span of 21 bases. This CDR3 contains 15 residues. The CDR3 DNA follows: TGTGCCAGCAGGGATCGACACGAAGCATTCACCGAGCAGTACTTC. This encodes CASRDRHEAFTEQYF.

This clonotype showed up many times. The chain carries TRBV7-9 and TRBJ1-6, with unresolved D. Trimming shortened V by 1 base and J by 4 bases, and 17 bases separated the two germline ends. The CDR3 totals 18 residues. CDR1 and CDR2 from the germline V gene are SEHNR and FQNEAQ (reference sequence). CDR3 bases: TGTGCCAGCAGCTTAGGGAATCCAGACCTAAGGTATAATTCACCCCTCCACTTT. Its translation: CASSLGNPDLRYNSPLHF.

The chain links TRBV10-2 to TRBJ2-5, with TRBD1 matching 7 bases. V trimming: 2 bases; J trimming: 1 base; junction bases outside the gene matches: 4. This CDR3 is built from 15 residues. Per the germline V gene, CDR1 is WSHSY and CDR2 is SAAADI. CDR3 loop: CASSEPDRLQETQYF. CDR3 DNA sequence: TGCGCCAGCAGTGAGCCGGACAGGCTCCAAGAGACCCAGTACTTC.

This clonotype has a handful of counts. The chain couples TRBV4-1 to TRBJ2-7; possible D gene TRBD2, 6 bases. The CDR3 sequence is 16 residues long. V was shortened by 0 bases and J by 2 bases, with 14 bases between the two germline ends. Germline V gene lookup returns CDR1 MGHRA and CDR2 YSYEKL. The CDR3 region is CASSQERGGVAYEQYF. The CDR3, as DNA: TGCGCCAGCAGCCAAGAACGGGGCGGGGTGGCCTACGAGCAGTACTTC.

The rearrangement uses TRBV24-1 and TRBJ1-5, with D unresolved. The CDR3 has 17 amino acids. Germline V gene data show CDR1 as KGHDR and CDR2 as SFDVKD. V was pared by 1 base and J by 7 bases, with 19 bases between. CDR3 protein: CATSDFSRPAGEQPQHF. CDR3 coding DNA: TGTGCCACCAGTGATTTCTCTCGCCCGGCTGGGGAGCAGCCCCAGCATTTT.

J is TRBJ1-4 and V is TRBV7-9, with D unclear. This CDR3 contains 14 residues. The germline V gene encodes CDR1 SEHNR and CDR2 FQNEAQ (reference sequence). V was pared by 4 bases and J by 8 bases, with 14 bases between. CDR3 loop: CASSSWRTLEKLFF. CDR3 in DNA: TGTGCCAGCAGCTCCTGGAGGACCCTCGAAAAACTGTTTTTT.

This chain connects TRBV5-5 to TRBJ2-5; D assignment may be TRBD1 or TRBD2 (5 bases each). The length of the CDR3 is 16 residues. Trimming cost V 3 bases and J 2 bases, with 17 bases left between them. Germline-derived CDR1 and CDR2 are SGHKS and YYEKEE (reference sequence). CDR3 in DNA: TGTGCCAGCAGCTCTCCGGGACGGAATTTTCAAGAGACCCAGTACTTC. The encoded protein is CASSSPGRNFQETQYF.